Following are 19 T cell receptor beta chains from one sample sequenced in a study of blood T cell repertoires in COVID-19. Profiled with immunoSEQ multiplex PCR; TCRdb holds only in-frame clones, not every one. This table holds fewer than 90,000 clones, around 75% found once. Input material: peripheral blood. All receptors derive from a woman aged 45 to 65 with acute or convalescent COVID-19.

The rearrangement joins TRBV5-6 to TRBJ1-5; 7 nucleotides match TRBD1. Germline CDR1 reads SGHDT; CDR2 reads YYEEEE. With V trimmed by 6 bases and J by 4 bases, 7 bases remained unmatched. The CDR3 sequence is 14 residues long. CDR3 DNA sequence: TGTGCCAGCAATGACAGGGTACGGAATCAGCCCCAGCATTTT. Amino acids: CASNDRVRNQPQHF.

The genes are TRBV7-2 and TRBJ1-3, with D possibly matching TRBD1 (5 bases). The V gene lost 4 bases and the J gene lost 2 bases, with 9 bases spanning the gap. Per the germline V gene, CDR1 is SGHTA and CDR2 is FQGNSA. The CDR3 covers 14 residues. Here the CDR3 DNA reads TGTGCCAGCAGCTCTCCAGGGCCTGGAAACACCATATATTTT. Protein sequence: CASSSPGPGNTIYF. The whole variable domain, remainder taken from reference TRBV7-2 and TRBJ1-3, is GAGVSQSPSNKVTEKGKDVELRCDPISGHTALYWYRQSLGQGLEFLIYFQGNSAPDKSGLPSDRFSAERTGGSVSTLTIQRTQQEDSAVYLCASSSPGPGNTIYFGEGSWLTVV.

This clone was found a few times. This chain uses TRBV15 with TRBJ2-5, with TRBD2 matching over 10 bases. From germline, CDR1 is LNHNV and CDR2 YYDKDF (reference sequence). The length of the CDR3 is 18 residues. Losses at the gene ends were 0 bases for V and 5 bases for J; bases not matched to a gene: 12. CDR3 loop: CATSRDTSGVREGETQYF. CDR3 coding DNA: TGTGCCACCAGCAGAGATACTAGCGGGGTCCGCGAGGGGGAGACCCAGTACTTC.

On this clone: Additional DNA sequences in this sample encode the identical CDR3. This chain joins TRBV11-3 and TRBJ2-3, with 8 positions matching TRBD2. V was clipped by 5 bases and J by 2 bases; unmatched bases: 6. CDR3 length: 15 residues. CDR1 and CDR2 from the germline V gene are SGHNT and YENEEA. The CDR3 region has the DNA TGTGCCAGCAGCCCCGGGGGGGGCCCCACAGATACGCAGTATTTT. This sequence encodes CASSPGGGPTDTQYF. Looking up the rest from reference TRBV11-3 and TRBJ2-3 gives the full variable domain: EAGVVQSPRYKIIEKKQPVAFWCNPISGHNTLYWYLQNLGQGPELLIRYENEEAVDDSQLPKDRFSAERLKGVDSTLKIQPAELGDSAVYLCASSPGGGPTDTQYFGPGTRLTVL.

V and J are TRBV6-5 and TRBJ2-5; the match to TRBD1 covers 7 bases. In germline, CDR1 is MNHEY, CDR2 SVGAGI. The CDR3 sequence is 15 residues long. V shed 2 bases, J shed 3 bases, and the junction held 6 bases outside the gene matches. CDR3 residues: CASSYPWTGEETQYF. In DNA, the CDR3 is TGTGCCAGCAGTTACCCTTGGACAGGCGAAGAGACCCAGTACTTC.

This clone was seen only once. This chain joins TRBV18 and TRBJ1-4, with unresolved D. V shed 8 bases and J shed 4 bases, with 8 bases lying between them. This CDR3 has 12 residues. CDR1 and CDR2 from the germline V gene are KGHSH and LQKENI. CDR3 nucleotide sequence: TGTGCCAGCGGACGGGGTAATGAAAAACTGTTTTTT. It codes for CASGRGNEKLFF.

The genes are TRBV3-1 (or the pseudogene TRBV3-2) and TRBJ1-3; no reliable D call. V gave up 0 bases and J gave up 0 bases, with 3 bases separating them. The germline V gene has CDR1 LGHDT and CDR2 YNNKEL (reference sequence). The CDR3 contains 14 residues. In nucleotides, the CDR3 is TGTGCCAGCAGCCAAGACTACTCTGGAAACACCATATATTTT. Residues: CASSQDYSGNTIYF.

The rearrangement links TRBV6-5 to TRBJ1-1, with D tentatively TRBD1 (6 bases). Germline V gene sequence: CDR1 MNHEY, CDR2 SVGAGI. Trimming removed 7 bases from V and 1 base from J, with 10 bases in between. The CDR3 consists of 13 residues. This CDR3 is CASNVQGNTEAFF. The CDR3 DNA is TGTGCCAGCAATGTACAGGGGAACACTGAAGCTTTCTTT.

This sequence joins TRBV5-8 and TRBJ2-1; a weak D match, TRBD2 (7 bases). CDR1 is SGHTS and CDR2 is YDEGEE in the germline V gene. Trimming removed 1 base from V and 2 bases from J, with 10 bases in between. This CDR3 is 15 amino acids long. The CDR3: CASSLRGGAYNEQFF. As DNA, the CDR3 is TGTGCCAGCAGCTTGCGAGGGGGGGCCTACAATGAGCAGTTCTTC.

This rearrangement joins TRBV15 to TRBJ2-4; TRBD2 might be the D (6 bases). Trimming shortened V by 11 bases and J by 1 base, and 12 bases separated the two germline ends. The germline CDR1 and CDR2 sequences are LNHNV and YYDKDF (reference sequence). There are 13 residues in the CDR3. The CDR3 here is CAGLREAKNIQYF. For the CDR3, the DNA is TGTGCCGGGCTCCGGGAGGCCAAAAACATTCAGTACTTC.

The chain links TRBV5-6 to TRBJ1-6; D might be TRBD1 (5 bases). The CDR3 length is 16 residues. Per germline, CDR1 SGHDT and CDR2 YYEEEE. V was clipped by 0 bases and J by 5 bases, with 12 bases between them. In DNA, the CDR3 is TGTGCCAGCAGCTTGGCCGGAGGGACCCATAATTCACCCCTCCACTTT. It encodes CASSLAGGTHNSPLHF.

The rearrangement links TRBV3-1 (or the pseudogene TRBV3-2) to TRBJ2-2; 10 positions match TRBD1. The CDR3 sequence is 14 residues long. The V segment lost 7 bases and the J segment 8 bases; nucleotides outside the gene matches: 7. Germline lookup yields CDR1 LGHDT and CDR2 YNNKEL (reference sequence). The CDR3 is CASNRDRGRGELFF. In nucleotides, the CDR3 is TGTGCCAGCAACCGAGACAGGGGGCGAGGGGAGCTGTTTTTT.

Here the CDR3 DNA reads TGCGCCAGCAGTCGAGGACAGACCGGGGACACTGAAGCTTTCTTT. Residues: CASSRGQTGDTEAFF. The rearrangement links TRBV5-1 to TRBJ1-1; tentative D call: TRBD1 (6 bases). In germline, CDR1 is SGHRS, CDR2 YFSETQ. V was trimmed by 5 bases and J by 3 bases, leaving 17 bases between them. This CDR3 has 15 residues. The variable domain in full, completed from reference TRBV5-1 and TRBJ1-1, reads KAGVTQTPRYLIKTRGQQVTLSCSPISGHRSVSWYQQTPGQGLQFLFEYFSETQRNKGNFPGRFSGRQFSNSRSEMNVSTLELGDSALYLCASSRGQTGDTEAFFGQGTRLTVV.

This rearrangement joins TRBV7-9 to TRBJ1-1; D not resolved. V shed 6 bases and J shed 4 bases, with 12 bases lying between them. Looked up from germline, CDR1 is SEHNR and CDR2 is FQNEAQ (reference sequence). The CDR3 is 13 amino acids. Here the CDR3 DNA reads TGTGCCAGCAGTCCTCCAGGCACCACTGAAGCTTTCTTT. Its protein is CASSPPGTTEAFF.

The gene calls are TRBV5-4 and TRBJ1-5, with TRBD1 as a possible D gene (6 bases). CDR3 length equals 15 residues. In germline, CDR1 is SGHNT, CDR2 YYREEE (reference sequence). V lost 5 bases, J lost 1 base, and 13 bases lay in between. CDR3 sequence (DNA): TGTGCCAGCAGTATCCAGGGGATGAGCAATCAGCCCCAGCATTTT. Translation gives CASSIQGMSNQPQHF.

This clone was counted only a few times. This chain links TRBV6-5 with TRBJ1-2, with D possibly matching TRBD1 (6 bases). CDR3 length: 15 residues. Germline values: CDR1 MNHEY, CDR2 SVGAGI. V was pared by 4 bases and J by 6 bases, with 18 bases between. For the CDR3, the DNA is TGTGCCAGCAGTTCGACAGGAACCCTCTGGGATGGCTACACCTTC. It encodes CASSSTGTLWDGYTF.

The V and J genes are TRBV9 and TRBJ1-1; 7 nucleotides match TRBD1. Germline V gives CDR1 SGDLS, CDR2 YYNGEE. The CDR3 is 16 residues long. With V trimmed by 4 bases and J by 2 bases, 11 bases remained unmatched. The CDR3 coding sequence is TGTGCCAGCAGCACACCTGCCGGGACAGCTAACACTGAAGCTTTCTTT. Its translation is CASSTPAGTANTEAFF.

This clone was seen only a few times. The chain has TRBV6-5 and TRBJ1-1; 8 nucleotides align to TRBD1. CDR1 and CDR2 from the germline V gene are MNHEY and SVGAGI. V dropped 5 bases and J dropped 3; count of bases not matched to a gene: 8. CDR3 size: 15 residues. The CDR3 sequence: CASSPKDRVYTEAFF. CDR3 coding DNA: TGTGCCAGCAGTCCTAAGGACAGGGTGTACACTGAAGCTTTCTTT.

V gene TRBV28 combines with J gene TRBJ2-7; D is unclear. The V end was cut by 7 bases, the J end by 5 bases, with 12 bases between. Looked up from germline, CDR1 is MDHEN and CDR2 is SYDVKM. The CDR3 runs 12 residues. The CDR3: CASTLGQDEQYF. The CDR3 DNA sequence: TGTGCCAGCACTCTGGGTCAGGACGAGCAGTACTTC.